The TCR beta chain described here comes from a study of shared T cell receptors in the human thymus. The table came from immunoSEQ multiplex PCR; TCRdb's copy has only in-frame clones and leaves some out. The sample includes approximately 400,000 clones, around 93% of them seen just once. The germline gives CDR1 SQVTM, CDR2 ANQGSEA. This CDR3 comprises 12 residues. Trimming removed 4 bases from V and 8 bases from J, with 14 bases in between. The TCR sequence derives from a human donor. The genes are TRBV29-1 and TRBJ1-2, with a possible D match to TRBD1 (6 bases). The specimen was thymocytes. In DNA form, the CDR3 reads TGCAGCGTTGTGGCAATGAGGGGGGGCTACACCTTC. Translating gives CSVVAMRGGYTF.